The clone carrying this T cell receptor beta chain was found many times. What it recognizes is unknown. The data stem from a study of shared clonotypes between healthy human individuals. The germline V gene has CDR1 MGHRA and CDR2 YSYEKL. Between the trimmed V and J ends, which lost 5 bases and 3 bases, there was a span of 14 bases. This CDR3 comprises 15 residues. At deep level, the assay was performed. TCRdb keeps only in-frame clones here, not all; method: immunoSEQ multiplex PCR. The data hold over 700,000 clones, with 72% observed a single time. Study-wide points: Sampling involved blood alone; tissue repertoires likely differ.

The gene calls are TRBV4-1 and TRBJ1-5, with D maybe TRBD1 (5 bases). Sequencing was performed on memory CD4+ T cells sorted from blood. As to subset: CD45RA-negative fraction. The source of this sequence is a woman between 25 and 40 years old in good health. CDR3 sequence (DNA): TGCGCCAGCAGCTCCACGGGGCTTAACAATCAGCCCCAGCATTTT. It translates to CASSSTGLNNQPQHF.